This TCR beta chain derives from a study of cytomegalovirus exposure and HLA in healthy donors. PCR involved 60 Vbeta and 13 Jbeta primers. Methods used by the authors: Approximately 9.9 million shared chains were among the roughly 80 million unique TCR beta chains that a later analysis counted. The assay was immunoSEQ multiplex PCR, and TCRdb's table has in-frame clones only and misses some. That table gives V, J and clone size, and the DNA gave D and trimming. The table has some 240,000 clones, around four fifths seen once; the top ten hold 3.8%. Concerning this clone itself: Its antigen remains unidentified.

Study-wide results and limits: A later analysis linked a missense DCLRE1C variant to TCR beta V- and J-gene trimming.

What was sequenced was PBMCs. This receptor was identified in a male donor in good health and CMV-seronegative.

CDR3 region: CASSFGQNQPQHF. The CDR3, as DNA: TGTGCCAGCAGCTTCGGACAGAATCAGCCCCAGCATTTT. The V and J genes are TRBV2 and TRBJ1-5; D is possibly TRBD1 (6 bases). V dropped 6 bases and J dropped 4 bases, with 10 bases sitting between them. CDR1 is SNHLY and CDR2 is FYNNEI in the germline V gene. The CDR3 spans 13 residues.